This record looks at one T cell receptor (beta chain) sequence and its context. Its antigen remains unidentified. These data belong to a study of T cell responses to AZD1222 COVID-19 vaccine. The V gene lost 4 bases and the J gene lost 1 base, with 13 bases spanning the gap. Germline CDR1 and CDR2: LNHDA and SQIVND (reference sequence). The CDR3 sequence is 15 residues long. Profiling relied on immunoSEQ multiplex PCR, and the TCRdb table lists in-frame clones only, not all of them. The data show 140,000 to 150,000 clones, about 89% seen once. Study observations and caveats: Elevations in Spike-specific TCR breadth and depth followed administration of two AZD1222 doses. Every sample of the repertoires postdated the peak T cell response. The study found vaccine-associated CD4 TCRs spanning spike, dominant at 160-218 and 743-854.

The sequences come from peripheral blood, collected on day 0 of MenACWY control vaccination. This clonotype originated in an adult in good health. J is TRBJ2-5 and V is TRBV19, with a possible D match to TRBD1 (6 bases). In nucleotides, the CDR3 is TGTGCCAGTAGTACACAAGGGGGTCGCCAAGAGACCCAGTACTTC. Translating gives CASSTQGGRQETQYF.